The clone carrying this T cell receptor beta chain has just a few counts. Its antigen is still unknown. TCRdb reprocessed the 5' RACE reads with MiXCR, giving one entry per CDR3 protein. Of under 850,000 distinct CDR3 sequences listed, roughly 20% were seen once; the top ten hold under 20%. This sample is part of a study of CD8 T cells in ankylosing spondylitis. Study findings and constraints: A subset of motif variants has previously been described in the synovial fluid and blood of reactive arthritis. One TCR beta motif, made up of about 8 highly homologous variants, appeared characteristic of ankylosing spondylitis blood.

Trimming cost V 4 bases and J 5 bases, with 15 bases left between them. The germline V gene has CDR1 SGHKS and CDR2 YYEKEE (reference sequence). The CDR3 has 15 amino acids. V usage is TRBV5-5 and J usage is TRBJ2-2, with D possibly matching TRBD2 (6 bases). Specimen: blood, either unsorted or a sorted T cell fraction (not recorded which). This clonotype was obtained from a male donor with ankylosing spondylitis. CDR3 in DNA: TGTGCCAGCAGCCCCTTGGGGGGTAGAACCGGGGAGCTGTTTTTT. Protein: CASSPLGGRTGELFF.